This T cell receptor beta chain was sequenced in a study of T cell repertoires and HLA-DP antigens. Study-level background: Transduced HeLa cells presented HLA-DP to CD4+ T cells.

The germline V gene encodes CDR1 MDHEN and CDR2 SYDVKM. V shed 5 bases, J shed 2 bases, and the junction held 13 bases outside the gene matches. CDR3 length equals 17 residues. Sequencing was performed with immunoSEQ multiplex PCR; in TCRdb, only in-frame clones are kept and a portion is missing. The sample holds 65,000 to 90,000 clones, around 80% seen once. Of note for this clone: What it recognizes is unknown.

Sequenced: CD4+ T cells from PBMCs. This clonotype originated in a man between 60 and 75 years old in good health and CMV-seronegative. This chain uses TRBV28 with TRBJ2-3, with TRBD1 matching 7 bases. This CDR3 is CASSPSLTGPTTDTQYF. DNA for the CDR3: TGTGCCAGCAGTCCCTCCCTGACAGGGCCTACCACAGATACGCAGTATTTT.